The 18 T cell receptor beta chains below were found in one sample sequenced in a study of technical replicates of blood from several donors. The method was immunoSEQ multiplex PCR; TCRdb's version includes in-frame clones alone and lacks a portion of them. The repertoire holds about 100,000 clones, around 96% seen once, with over 0.2% in the top ten. Material for sequencing was T cells isolated from PBMCs. These receptors were collected from a human donor in good health.

The V and J genes are TRBV10-2 and TRBJ2-1, with D tentatively TRBD1 (5 bases). Per germline, CDR1 WSHSY and CDR2 SAAADI. This CDR3 is built from 16 residues. With 7 bases removed from V and 6 bases from J, the gap between germline ends came to 22 bases. This CDR3 reads CASKPPTVTRANEQFF. The CDR3 nucleotides read TGCGCCAGCAAGCCCCCGACAGTAACAAGGGCCAATGAGCAGTTCTTC.

The rearrangement joins TRBV27 to TRBJ1-1; D might be TRBD1 (5 bases). Trimming removed 7 bases from V and 1 base from J, with 7 bases in between. The CDR3 covers 12 residues. CDR1 and CDR2 (germline): MNHEY, SMNVEV (reference sequence). The chain's CDR3 is CASIRGNTEAFF. The CDR3 DNA reads as TGTGCCAGCATTAGGGGGAACACTGAAGCTTTCTTT.

In DNA form, the CDR3 reads TGTGCCAGCAGCGTCTCAGGTTCGGGCGCGGGGAACATTCAGTACTTC. The encoded protein is CASSVSGSGAGNIQYF. V and J are TRBV9 and TRBJ2-4; possible D gene TRBD2, 6 bases. This CDR3 spans 16 amino acids. Germline V gives CDR1 SGDLS, CDR2 YYNGEE. Trimming took off 2 bases at V and 7 bases at J, with 19 bases between the two ends.

The chain combines TRBV6-5 with TRBJ1-1; 8 positions match TRBD1. Germline V gives CDR1 MNHEY, CDR2 SVGAGI. The V gene end was trimmed by 7 bases and the J gene end by 2 bases; junction bases not matched to a gene: 9. The CDR3 consists of 15 residues. The CDR3 DNA follows: TGTGCCAGCAATAGACAGGGGACGTCAAACACTGAAGCTTTCTTT. Protein: CASNRQGTSNTEAFF.

This rearrangement joins TRBV19 to TRBJ2-7, with 10 positions matching TRBD1. CDR3 length: 15 amino acids. The germline V gene encodes CDR1 LNHDA and CDR2 SQIVND (reference sequence). Germline trimming cut 6 bases from V and 2 bases from J; bases unmatched to any gene: 7. CDR3 nucleotide sequence: TGTGCCAGTAGAAATACCGGGACAGGGGCCTACGAGCAGTACTTC. This translates into CASRNTGTGAYEQYF. The variable domain in full, with the rest retrieved from reference TRBV19 and TRBJ2-7, is DGGITQSPKYLFRKEGQNVTLSCEQNLNHDAMYWYRQDPGQGLRLIYYSQIVNDFQKGDIAEGYSVSREKKESFPLTVTSAQKNPTAFYLCASRNTGTGAYEQYFGPGTRLTVT.

V and J are TRBV28 and TRBJ1-1, with D maybe TRBD1 (6 bases). The CDR3 sequence is 16 residues long. CDR1 and CDR2 (germline): MDHEN, SYDVKM. V was cut by 6 bases and J by 3 bases, with 20 bases left in between. The CDR3 nucleotides are TGTGCCAGCAGAACTGAGGGGGGGCGTATGGACACTGAAGCTTTCTTT. Its translation: CASRTEGGRMDTEAFF.

The J gene is TRBJ2-1, the V gene TRBV20-1; D not certain. Deletions cut 5 bases from V and 14 bases from J, with 16 bases between. The CDR3 length is 11 residues. The germline V gene encodes CDR1 DFQATT and CDR2 SNEGSKA (reference sequence). CDR3 coding DNA: TGCAGTGCTCGGCCTAATAGCTGGGAGTTCTTC. It codes for CSARPNSWEFF.

The V call is TRBV7-8, the J call TRBJ1-2, with TRBD1 identical over 8 bases. CDR3 length: 15 amino acids. With V trimmed by 1 base and J by 6 bases, 7 bases remained unmatched. The germline CDR1 and CDR2 sequences are SGHVS and FQNEAQ. The chain's CDR3 is CASSLGRTGQDGYTF. CDR3 coding DNA: TGTGCCAGCAGCTTAGGACGGACAGGGCAAGATGGCTACACCTTC. Combining the CDR3 with reference TRBV7-8 and TRBJ1-2 gives the whole variable domain GAGVSQSPRYKVAKRGQDVALRCDPISGHVSLFWYQQALGQGPEFLTYFQNEAQLDKSGLPSDRFFAERPEGSVSTLKIQRTQQEDSAVYLCASSLGRTGQDGYTFGSGTRLTVV.

This clone was seen just once. CDR3 in DNA: TGCGCCAGCCATAAACAGGGCAACAGTGAGCAGTTCTTC. Protein: CASHKQGNSEQFF. The rearrangement uses TRBV5-1 and TRBJ2-1; TRBD1 might be the D (6 bases). The CDR3 has 13 residues. Germline CDR1 is SGHRS and CDR2 is YFSETQ. V was shortened by 7 bases and J by 9 bases, with 17 bases between the two germline ends.

The chain employs TRBV29-1 and TRBJ1-2; D ambiguous. The germline CDR1 and CDR2 sequences are SQVTM and ANQGSEA. V dropped 5 bases and J dropped 3 bases, with 13 bases sitting between them. The CDR3 sequence is 13 residues long. The CDR3 loop is CSVLRSLDYGYTF. The CDR3 DNA follows: TGCAGCGTTCTTCGGAGTTTAGACTATGGCTACACCTTC.

This rearrangement joins TRBV11-2 to TRBJ2-7; no clear D. Between the trimmed V and J ends, which lost 7 bases and 2 bases, there was a span of 9 bases. The CDR3 loop spans 12 amino acids. The germline V gene encodes CDR1 SGHAT and CDR2 FQNNGV. CDR3 DNA sequence: TGTGCCAGCACCCGCGGTCCCTACGAGCAGTACTTC. Amino acid sequence: CASTRGPYEQYF. The whole variable domain, filled in from reference TRBV11-2 and TRBJ2-7, reads EAGVAQSPRYKIIEKRQSVAFWCNPISGHATLYWYQQILGQGPKLLIQFQNNGVVDDSQLPKDRFSAERLKGVDSTLKIQPAKLEDSAVYLCASTRGPYEQYFGPGTRLTVT.

This chain connects TRBV11-3 to TRBJ2-3; TRBD1 matches at 9 bases. Trimming cost V 0 bases and J 4 bases; bases outside gene matches: 11. Germline-derived CDR1 and CDR2 are SGHNT and YENEEA. The CDR3 contains 18 residues. The CDR3 is CASSLDLWDRARADTQYF. The CDR3 nucleotides are TGTGCCAGCAGCTTAGATCTCTGGGACAGGGCTCGGGCAGATACGCAGTATTTT.

This chain connects TRBV7-6 to TRBJ2-5; D gene uncertain. The ends were cut back, 1 base at V and 2 bases at J, with 5 bases in the middle. From germline, CDR1 is SGHVS and CDR2 FNYEAQ. The CDR3 contains 13 residues. The CDR3 loop is CASSLGRQETQYF. In DNA, the CDR3 is TGTGCCAGCAGCTTAGGCAGACAAGAGACCCAGTACTTC.

V is TRBV9 and J is TRBJ1-2; 7 bases line up with TRBD1. V lost 3 bases and J lost 8; bases outside the gene matches: 13. CDR3 length: 15 residues. CDR1 is SGDLS and CDR2 is YYNGEE in the germline V gene. The DNA for the CDR3 is TGTGCCAGCAGCGCGCTGGGACAGCCCTCCGGCGGCTACACCTTC. It yields the protein CASSALGQPSGGYTF.

The chain joins TRBV27 to TRBJ2-1; 8 bases align to TRBD2. Looked up from germline, CDR1 is MNHEY and CDR2 is SMNVEV (reference sequence). The CDR3 runs 14 residues. Germline trimming cut 11 bases from V and 3 bases from J; bases unmatched to any gene: 9. DNA of the CDR3: TGTGCCTCCTACCGGGGGGGGAACTACAATGAGCAGTTCTTC. Protein product: CASYRGGNYNEQFF.

The V and J genes are TRBV7-9 and TRBJ1-1; TRBD1 matches at 7 bases. This CDR3 is built from 14 residues. The germline gives CDR1 SEHNR, CDR2 FQNEAQ (reference sequence). Trimming cost V 5 bases and J 2 bases; bases outside gene matches: 5. The CDR3 here is CASSRGQPNTEAFF. The CDR3 DNA reads as TGTGCCAGCAGCCGGGGACAGCCTAACACTGAAGCTTTCTTT. The entire variable domain, with the rest obtained from reference TRBV7-9 and TRBJ1-1, is as follows: DTGVSQNPRHKITKRGQNVTFRCDPISEHNRLYWYRQTLGQGPEFLTYFQNEAQLEKSRLLSDRFSAERPKGSFSTLEIQRTEQGDSAMYLCASSRGQPNTEAFFGQGTRLTVV.

V and J are TRBV15 and TRBJ2-7; TRBD1 agrees at 8 bases. This CDR3 is 15 amino acids long. Germline V gene sequence: CDR1 LNHNV, CDR2 YYDKDF (reference sequence). Unmatched junction bases numbered 8, after V lost 3 bases and J lost 4 bases. The chain's CDR3 is CATSRNRGSRYEQYF. In nucleotides, the CDR3 is TGTGCCACCAGCAGGAACAGGGGGAGTAGATACGAGCAGTACTTC. The full variable domain, its missing parts supplied by reference TRBV15 and TRBJ2-7, is DAMVIQNPRYQVTQFGKPVTLSCSQTLNHNVMYWYQQKSSQAPKLLFHYYDKDFNNEADTPDNFQSRRPNTSFCFLDIRSPGLGDTAMYLCATSRNRGSRYEQYFGPGTRLTVT.

The J gene is TRBJ1-4, the V gene TRBV29-1; 8 bases fit TRBD1. The CDR3 has 13 residues. The V segment lost 7 bases and the J segment 0 bases; nucleotides outside the gene matches: 1. Germline assignment: CDR1 SQVTM and CDR2 ANQGSEA. Written as DNA, the CDR3 is TGCAGCGCAGGGGGCGCAACTAATGAAAAACTGTTTTTT. Protein: CSAGGATNEKLFF.